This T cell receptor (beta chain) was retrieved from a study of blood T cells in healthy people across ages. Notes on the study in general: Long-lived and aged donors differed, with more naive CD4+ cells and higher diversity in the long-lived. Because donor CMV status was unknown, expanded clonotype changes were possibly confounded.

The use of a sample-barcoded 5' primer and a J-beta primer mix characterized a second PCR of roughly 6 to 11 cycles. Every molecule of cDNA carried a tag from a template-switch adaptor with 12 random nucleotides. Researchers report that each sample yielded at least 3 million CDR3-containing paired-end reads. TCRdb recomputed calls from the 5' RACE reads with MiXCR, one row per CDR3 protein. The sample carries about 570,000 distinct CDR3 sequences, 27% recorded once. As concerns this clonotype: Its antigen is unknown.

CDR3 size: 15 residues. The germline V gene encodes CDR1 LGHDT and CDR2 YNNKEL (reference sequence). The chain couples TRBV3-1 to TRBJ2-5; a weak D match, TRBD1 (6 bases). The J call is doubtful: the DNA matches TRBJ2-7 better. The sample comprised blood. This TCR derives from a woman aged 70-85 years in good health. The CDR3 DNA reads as TGTGCCAGCAGCCAAACAGGCAGGGGAGCCCACGAGCAGTACTTC. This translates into CASSQTGRGAHEQYF.